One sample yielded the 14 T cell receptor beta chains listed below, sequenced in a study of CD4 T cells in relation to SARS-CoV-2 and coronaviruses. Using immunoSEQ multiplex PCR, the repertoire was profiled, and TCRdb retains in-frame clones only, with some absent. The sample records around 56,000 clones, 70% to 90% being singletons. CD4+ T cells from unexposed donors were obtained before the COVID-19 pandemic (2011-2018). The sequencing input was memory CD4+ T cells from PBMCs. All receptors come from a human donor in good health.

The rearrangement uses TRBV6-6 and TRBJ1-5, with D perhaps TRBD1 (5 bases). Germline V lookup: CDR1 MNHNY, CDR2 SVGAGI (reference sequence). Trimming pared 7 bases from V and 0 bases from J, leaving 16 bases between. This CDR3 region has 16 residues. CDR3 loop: CASTTGEQGSNQPQHF. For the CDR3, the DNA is TGTGCCAGCACTACTGGGGAGCAGGGTAGCAATCAGCCCCAGCATTTT.

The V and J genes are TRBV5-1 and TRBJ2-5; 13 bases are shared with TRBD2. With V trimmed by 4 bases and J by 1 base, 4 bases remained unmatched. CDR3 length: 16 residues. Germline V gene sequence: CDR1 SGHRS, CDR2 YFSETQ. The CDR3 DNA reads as TGCGCCAGCAGCAAACTAGCGGGAGGGCCCCAAGAGACCCAGTACTTC. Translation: CASSKLAGGPQETQYF.

The CDR3 loop is CASMGPSGNTIYF. CDR3 bases: TGTGCCAGCATGGGGCCTTCTGGAAACACCATATATTTT. V usage is TRBV27 and J usage is TRBJ1-3, with TRBD1 as a possible D gene (5 bases). Germline V gene data show CDR1 as MNHEY and CDR2 as SMNVEV (reference sequence). This CDR3 is 13 amino acids long. Trimming cost V 7 bases and J 1 base, with 8 bases left between them.

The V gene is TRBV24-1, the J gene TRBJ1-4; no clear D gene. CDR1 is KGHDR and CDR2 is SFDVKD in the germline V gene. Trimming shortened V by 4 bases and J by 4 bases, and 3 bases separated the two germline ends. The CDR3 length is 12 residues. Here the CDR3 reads CATSDLNEKLFF. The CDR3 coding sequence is TGTGCCACCAGTGACCTTAATGAAAAACTGTTTTTT.

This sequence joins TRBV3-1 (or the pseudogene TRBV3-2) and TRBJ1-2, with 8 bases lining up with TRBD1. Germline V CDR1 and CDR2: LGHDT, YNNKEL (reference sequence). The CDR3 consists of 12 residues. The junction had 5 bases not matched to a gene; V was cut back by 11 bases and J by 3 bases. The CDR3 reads CAARGQHYGYTF. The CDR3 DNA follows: TGTGCCGCCAGGGGGCAACACTATGGCTACACCTTC.

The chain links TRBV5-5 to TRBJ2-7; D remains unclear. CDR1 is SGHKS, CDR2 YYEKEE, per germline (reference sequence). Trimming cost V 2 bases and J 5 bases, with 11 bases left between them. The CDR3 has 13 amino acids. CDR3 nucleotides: TGTGCCAGCAGCTTCCAGGAGATCCACGAGCAGTACTTC. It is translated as CASSFQEIHEQYF. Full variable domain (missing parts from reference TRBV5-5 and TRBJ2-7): DAGVTQSPTHLIKTRGQQVTLRCSPISGHKSVSWYQQVLGQGPQFIFQYYEKEERGRGNFPDRFSARQFPNYSSELNVNALLLGDSALYLCASSFQEIHEQYFGPGTRLTVT.

The CDR3 nucleotides read TGTGCCACCAGTCGAGCGGGAGGTATATACGAGCAGTACTTC. As protein: CATSRAGGIYEQYF. The chain couples TRBV15 to TRBJ2-7, with 9 bases lining up with TRBD2. With 6 bases clipped from V and 4 bases from J, the junction kept 7 bases outside the gene matches. The V gene's germline CDR1 is LNHNV and CDR2 YYDKDF (reference sequence). The CDR3 is 14 amino acids.

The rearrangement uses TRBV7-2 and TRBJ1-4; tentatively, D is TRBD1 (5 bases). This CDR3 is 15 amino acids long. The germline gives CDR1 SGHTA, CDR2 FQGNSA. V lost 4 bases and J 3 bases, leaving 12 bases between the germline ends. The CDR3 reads CASSSPTEANEKLFF. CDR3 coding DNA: TGTGCCAGCAGCTCCCCGACAGAAGCTAATGAAAAACTGTTTTTT. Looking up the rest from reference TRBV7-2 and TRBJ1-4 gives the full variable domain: GAGVSQSPSNKVTEKGKDVELRCDPISGHTALYWYRQSLGQGLEFLIYFQGNSAPDKSGLPSDRFSAERTGGSVSTLTIQRTQQEDSAVYLCASSSPTEANEKLFFGSGTQLSVL.

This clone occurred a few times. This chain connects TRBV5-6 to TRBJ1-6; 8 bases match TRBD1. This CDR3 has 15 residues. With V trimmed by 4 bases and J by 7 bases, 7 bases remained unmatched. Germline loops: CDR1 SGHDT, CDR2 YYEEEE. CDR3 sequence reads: CASSLRTGRNSPLHF. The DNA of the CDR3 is TGTGCCAGCAGCCTAAGGACAGGGCGGAATTCACCCCTCCACTTT.

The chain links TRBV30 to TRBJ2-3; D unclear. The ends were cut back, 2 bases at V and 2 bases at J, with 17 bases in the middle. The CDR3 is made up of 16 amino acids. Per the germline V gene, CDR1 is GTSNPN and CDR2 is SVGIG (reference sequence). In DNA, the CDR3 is TGTGCCTGGAGTTCCAACCGACCCTCATCCACAGATACGCAGTATTTT. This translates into CAWSSNRPSSTDTQYF.

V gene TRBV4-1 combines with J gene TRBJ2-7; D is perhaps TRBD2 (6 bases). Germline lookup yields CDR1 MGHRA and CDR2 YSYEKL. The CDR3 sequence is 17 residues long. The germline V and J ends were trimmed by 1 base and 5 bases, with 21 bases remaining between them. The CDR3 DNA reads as TGCGCCAGCAGCCAAGGACCTGTTCGCGGGAAGTTCGACGAGCAGTACTTC. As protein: CASSQGPVRGKFDEQYF.

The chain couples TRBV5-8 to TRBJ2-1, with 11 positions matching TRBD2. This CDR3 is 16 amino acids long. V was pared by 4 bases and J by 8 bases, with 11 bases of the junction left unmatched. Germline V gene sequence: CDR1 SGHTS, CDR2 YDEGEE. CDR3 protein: CASSPQTSGTADEQFF. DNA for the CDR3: TGTGCCAGCAGCCCACAGACTAGCGGGACTGCCGATGAGCAGTTCTTC. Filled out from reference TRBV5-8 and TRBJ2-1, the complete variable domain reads EAGVTQSPTHLIKTRGQQATLRCSPISGHTSVYWYQQALGLGLQFLLWYDEGEERNRGNFPPRFSGRQFPNYSSELNVNALELEDSALYLCASSPQTSGTADEQFFGPGTRLTVL.

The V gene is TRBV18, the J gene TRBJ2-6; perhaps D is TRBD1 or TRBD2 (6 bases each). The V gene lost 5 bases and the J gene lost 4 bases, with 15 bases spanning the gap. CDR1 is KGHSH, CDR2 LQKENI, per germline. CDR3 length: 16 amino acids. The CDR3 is CASSATGTAGANVLTF. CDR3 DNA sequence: TGTGCCAGCTCAGCCACAGGGACTGCCGGGGCCAACGTCCTGACTTTC.

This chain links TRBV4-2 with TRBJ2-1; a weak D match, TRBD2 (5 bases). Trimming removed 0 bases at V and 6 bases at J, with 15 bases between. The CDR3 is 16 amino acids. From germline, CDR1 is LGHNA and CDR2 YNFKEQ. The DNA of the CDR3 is TGTGCCAGCAGCCAAGAGGCTAGCCGCGCCCCCAATGAGCAGTTCTTC. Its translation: CASSQEASRAPNEQFF.